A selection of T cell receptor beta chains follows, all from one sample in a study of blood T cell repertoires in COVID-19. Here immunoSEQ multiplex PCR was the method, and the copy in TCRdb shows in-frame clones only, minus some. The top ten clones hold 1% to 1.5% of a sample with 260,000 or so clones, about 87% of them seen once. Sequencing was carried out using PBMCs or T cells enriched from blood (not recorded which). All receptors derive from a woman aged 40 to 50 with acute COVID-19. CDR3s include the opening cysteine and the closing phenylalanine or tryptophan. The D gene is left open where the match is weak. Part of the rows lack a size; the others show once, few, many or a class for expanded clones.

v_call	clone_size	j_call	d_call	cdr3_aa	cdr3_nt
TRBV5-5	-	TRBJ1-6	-	CASSLRRQEDSPLHF	TGTGCCAGCAGCTTGAGGCGGCAGGAGGATTCACCCCTCCACTTT
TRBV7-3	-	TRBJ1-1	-	CASSLHRAGNTEAFF	TGTGCCAGCAGCTTGCACAGGGCGGGGAACACTGAAGCTTTCTTT
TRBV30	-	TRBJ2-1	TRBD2	CAWGGTSGTSQEEFF	TGTGCCTGGGGGGGGACTAGCGGTACAAGCCAGGAAGAGTTCTTC
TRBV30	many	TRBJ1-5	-	CAWSPRAGYGNQPQHF	TGTGCCTGGTCACCCCGCGCAGGGTATGGCAATCAGCCCCAGCATTTT
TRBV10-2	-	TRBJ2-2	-	CASTGGRIANTGELFF	TGCGCCAGCACCGGAGGGCGAATAGCGAACACCGGGGAGCTGTTTTTT
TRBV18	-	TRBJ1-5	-	CASSPSGGSWDNQPQHF	TGTGCCAGCTCACCATCGGGGGGGAGTTGGGACAATCAGCCCCAGCATTTT
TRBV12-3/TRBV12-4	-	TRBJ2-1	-	CASSLQFENEQFF	TGTGCCAGCAGTTTGCAATTTGAGAATGAGCAGTTCTTC
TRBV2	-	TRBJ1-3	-	CASSEFGQNQNTIYF	TGTGCCAGCAGTGAGTTTGGACAAAATCAGAACACCATATATTTT
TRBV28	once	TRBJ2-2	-	CASSFSGNTGELFF	TGTGCCAGCAGTTTTAGTGGGAACACCGGGGAGCTGTTTTTT
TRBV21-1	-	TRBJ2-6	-	CASDEKGDGTGNLLAGANVLTF	TGTGCCAGCGACGAAAAGGGCGACGGGACAGGCAACCTTCTGGCTGGGGCCAACGTCCTGACTTTC
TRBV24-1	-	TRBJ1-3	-	CATSEQGPGNTIYF	TGTGCCACCAGTGAGCAGGGGCCTGGAAACACCATATATTTT
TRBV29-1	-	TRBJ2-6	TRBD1	CSVRGTGVSGANVLTF	TGCAGCGTTCGTGGGACAGGGGTCTCTGGGGCCAACGTCCTGACTTTC
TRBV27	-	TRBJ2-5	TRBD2	CASSWVSGRRETQYF	TGTGCCAGCAGTTGGGTTAGCGGGAGACGAGAGACCCAGTACTTC
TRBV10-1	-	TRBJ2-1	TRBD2	CASNLERGNEQFF	TGCGCCAGCAACCTCGAGCGGGGGAATGAGCAGTTCTTC
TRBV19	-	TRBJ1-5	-	CASSTHEAQHF	TGTGCCAGTAGTACACACGAGGCCCAGCATTTT
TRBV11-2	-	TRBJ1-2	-	CASSNTLVDYGYTF	TGTGCCAGCAGCAATACCTTGGTAGACTATGGCTACACCTTC